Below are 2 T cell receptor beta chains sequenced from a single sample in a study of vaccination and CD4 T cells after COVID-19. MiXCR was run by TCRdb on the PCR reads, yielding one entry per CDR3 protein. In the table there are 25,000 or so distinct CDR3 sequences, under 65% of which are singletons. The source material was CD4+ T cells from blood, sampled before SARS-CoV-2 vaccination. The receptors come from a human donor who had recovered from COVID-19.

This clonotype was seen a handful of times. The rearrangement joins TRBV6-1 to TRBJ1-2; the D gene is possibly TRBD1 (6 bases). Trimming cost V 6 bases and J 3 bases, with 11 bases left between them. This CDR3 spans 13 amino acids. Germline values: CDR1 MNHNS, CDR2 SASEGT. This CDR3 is CASRLRQDYGYTF. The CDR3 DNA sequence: TGTGCCAGCAGATTGAGACAGGACTATGGCTACACCTTC.

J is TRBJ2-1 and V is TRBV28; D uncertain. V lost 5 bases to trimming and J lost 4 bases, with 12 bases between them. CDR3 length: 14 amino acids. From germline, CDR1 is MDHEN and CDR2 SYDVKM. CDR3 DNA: TGTGCCAGCAGTCCCCGTGCCGAGTACAATGAGCAGTTCTTC. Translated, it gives CASSPRAEYNEQFF.